This TCR beta chain stems from a study of blood T cell repertoires in COVID-19. As originally analysed: Counts of nucleated cells, estimated from reference gene primer amplification, were obtained. Measured with immunoSEQ multiplex PCR; TCRdb has only the in-frame clones, and not every one. V, J and clone size are those of that table, while D and trimming were read from the DNA. The top ten clones hold 9.7% of a sample with about 25,000 clones, roughly nine tenths of them seen once. Losses at the gene ends were 5 bases for V and 5 bases for J; bases not matched to a gene: 8. The CDR3 has 14 amino acids. Germline values: CDR1 SNHLY, CDR2 FYNNEI.

The V gene is TRBV2, the J gene TRBJ2-5; TRBD2 agrees at 7 bases. Sequencing was performed on peripheral blood. The sequence was collected from a man aged 65 to 79 with acute or convalescent COVID-19. CDR3 DNA: TGTGCCAGCAGTCGACTAGCAGGAGTCGAGACCCAGTACTTC. It translates to CASSRLAGVETQYF.